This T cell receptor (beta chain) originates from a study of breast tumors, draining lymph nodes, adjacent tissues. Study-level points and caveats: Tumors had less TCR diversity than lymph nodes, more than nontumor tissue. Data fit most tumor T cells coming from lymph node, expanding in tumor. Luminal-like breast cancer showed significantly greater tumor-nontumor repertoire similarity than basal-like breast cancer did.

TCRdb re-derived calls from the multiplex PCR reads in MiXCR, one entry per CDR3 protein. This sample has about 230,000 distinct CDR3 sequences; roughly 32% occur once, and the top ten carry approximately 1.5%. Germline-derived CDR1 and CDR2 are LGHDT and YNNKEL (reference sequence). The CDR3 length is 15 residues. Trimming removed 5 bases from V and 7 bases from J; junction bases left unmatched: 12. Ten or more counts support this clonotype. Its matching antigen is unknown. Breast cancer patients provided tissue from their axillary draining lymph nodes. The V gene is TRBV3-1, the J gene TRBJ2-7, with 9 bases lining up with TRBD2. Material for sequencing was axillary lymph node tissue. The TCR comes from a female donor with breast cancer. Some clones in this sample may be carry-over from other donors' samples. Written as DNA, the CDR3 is TGTGCCAGCAGCGGGCGAGGCGGGAGGGCGGGTGAGCAGTACTTC. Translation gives CASSGRGGRAGEQYF.